Listed here is a single T cell receptor beta chain. The data were taken from a study of glioma-infiltrating T cells after dendritic cell vaccination. Assay used: immunoSEQ multiplex PCR; TCRdb lists only in-frame clones, some missing. The top ten hold approximately 12% of the sample, which has fewer than 110,000 clones, roughly 76% seen once. The sample consisted of blood, taken before dendritic cell vaccination. This clonotype was obtained from a human donor with glioblastoma.

CDR3 region: CASSPGRRGETQYF. The CDR3 region has the DNA TGTGCCAGCAGCCCCGGGCGGCGCGGGGAGACCCAGTACTTC. The rearrangement uses TRBV7-9 and TRBJ2-5; D perhaps matches TRBD2 (5 bases). This CDR3 contains 14 residues. V was trimmed by 5 bases and J by 5 bases, leaving 15 bases between them. CDR1 and CDR2 from the germline V gene are SEHNR and FQNEAQ (reference sequence).